This paragraph reports one TCR beta chain. The sample belongs to a study of T cell responses to AZD1222 COVID-19 vaccine. The repertoire was sequenced with immunoSEQ multiplex PCR; TCRdb's copy has only in-frame clones and lacks some. This sample carries about 170,000 clones, roughly 92% of them seen once, and the ten largest clones take around 1.6%. The TCR sequence derives from an adult in good health. This specimen consisted of peripheral blood, obtained on day 0 of AZD1222 vaccination.

The CDR3 spells CAWSAGTDEKLFF. DNA for the CDR3: TGTGCCTGGTCTGCCGGGACAGATGAAAAACTGTTTTTT. J is TRBJ1-4 and V is TRBV30; 7 bases fit TRBD1. V was pared by 5 bases and J by 6 bases, with 6 bases of the junction left unmatched. CDR3 length: 13 amino acids. Per the germline V gene, CDR1 is GTSNPN and CDR2 is SVGIG (reference sequence).